The TCR beta chain under discussion was sequenced for a study of early T cells in non-severe SARS-CoV-2 infection. As for the study in general: Bulk RNA isolated from unsorted whole blood underwent sequencing; chains were not paired.

This clonotype was found a few times. The CDR3 loop spans 16 amino acids. Trimming stripped 0 bases from V and 4 bases from J, with 13 bases between. Germline CDR1 reads SGHTA; CDR2 reads FQGNSA. TCRdb reprocessed the 5' RACE reads with MiXCR, giving one entry per CDR3 protein. The table records under 60,000 distinct CDR3 sequences, approximately 9% of them present only once. The specimen comprised whole blood, sampled at baseline. This clonotype was sampled from an adult who was a healthcare worker with PCR-confirmed SARS-CoV-2 infection or an uninfected control (not recorded which). The chain is built from TRBV7-2 and TRBJ2-4; either TRBD1 or TRBD2 may fit D (5 bases each). The CDR3 DNA follows: TGTGCCAGCAGCTTAGCGAGGGGTGACATAAAAAACATTCAGTACTTC. It translates to CASSLARGDIKNIQYF.